This T cell receptor beta chain was observed in a study of T cell clonotyping in hematopoietic cell transplantation. V lost 3 bases, J lost 0 bases, and 9 bases lay in between. From germline, CDR1 is SGHTA and CDR2 FQGNSA. This CDR3 has 15 amino acids. Time point described: recipient sample about 28 days before transplant, after cytoreduction. Using immunoSEQ multiplex PCR, the repertoire was profiled, and TCRdb retains in-frame clones only, with some absent. The data show about 76,000 clones, with around 96% seen just once and under 2% held by the top ten. The sequencing here drew on peripheral blood mononuclear cells, taken before stem cell transplant. The source is a woman aged 45-59 years with acute myeloid leukemia. Some clones in this sample may be carry-over from other donors' samples. The chain links TRBV7-2 to TRBJ1-3; D call uncertain. The CDR3 sequence is CASSFDLSSGNTIYF. In nucleotides, the CDR3 is TGTGCCAGCAGCTTTGACCTTTCCTCTGGAAACACCATATATTTT.